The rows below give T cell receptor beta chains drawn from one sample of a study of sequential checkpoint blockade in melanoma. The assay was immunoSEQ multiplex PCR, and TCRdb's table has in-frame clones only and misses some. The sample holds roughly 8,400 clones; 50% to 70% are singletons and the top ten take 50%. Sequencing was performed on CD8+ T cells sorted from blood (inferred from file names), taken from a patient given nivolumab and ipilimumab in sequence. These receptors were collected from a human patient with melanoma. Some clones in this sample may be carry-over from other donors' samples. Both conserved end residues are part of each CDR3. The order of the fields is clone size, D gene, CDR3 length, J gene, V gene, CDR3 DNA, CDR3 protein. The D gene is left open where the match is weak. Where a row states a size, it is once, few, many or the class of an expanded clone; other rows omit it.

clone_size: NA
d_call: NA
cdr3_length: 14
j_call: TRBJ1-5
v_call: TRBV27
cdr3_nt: TGTGCCAGCAGTTCCAGGGGAGGCAATCAGCCCCAGCATTTT
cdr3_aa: CASSSRGGNQPQHF

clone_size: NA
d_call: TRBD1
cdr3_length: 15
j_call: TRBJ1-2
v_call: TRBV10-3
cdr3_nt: TGTGCCATCAGTGAGTCTCCAGGGGGCTCGAATGGCTACACCTTC
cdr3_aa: CAISESPGGSNGYTF

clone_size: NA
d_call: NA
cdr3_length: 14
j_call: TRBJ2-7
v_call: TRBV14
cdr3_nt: TGTGCCAGCAGCCACAAGAGGGACATTGACGAGCAGTACTTC
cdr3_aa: CASSHKRDIDEQYF

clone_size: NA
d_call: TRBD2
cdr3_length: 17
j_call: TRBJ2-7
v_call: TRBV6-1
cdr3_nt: TGTGCCAGCAGTGAACGCTTCGGGGGGGGACAACCCTACGAGCAGTACTTC
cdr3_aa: CASSERFGGGQPYEQYF

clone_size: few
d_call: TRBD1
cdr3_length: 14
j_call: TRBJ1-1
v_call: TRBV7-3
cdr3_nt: TGTGCCAGCAGTCAGAAGGGGGCGAGCACTGAAGCTTTCTTT
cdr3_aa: CASSQKGASTEAFF

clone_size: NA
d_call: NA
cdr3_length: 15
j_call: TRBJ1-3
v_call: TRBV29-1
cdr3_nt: TGCAGCGTTGAAGATCAGCGGGACTCTGGAAACACCATATATTTT
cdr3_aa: CSVEDQRDSGNTIYF

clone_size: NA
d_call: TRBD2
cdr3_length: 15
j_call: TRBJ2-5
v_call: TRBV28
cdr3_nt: TGTGCCAGCAGTTTCGGCGGGGGGCGTGAGGAGACCCAGTACTTC
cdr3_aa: CASSFGGGREETQYF

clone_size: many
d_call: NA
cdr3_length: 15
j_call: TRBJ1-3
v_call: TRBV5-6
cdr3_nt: TGTGCCAGCAGCGTCGGACTGAGCTCTGGAAACACCATATATTTT
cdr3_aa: CASSVGLSSGNTIYF

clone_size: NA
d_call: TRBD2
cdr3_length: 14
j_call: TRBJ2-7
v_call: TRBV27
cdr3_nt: TGTGCCACCAGAGAGCGGGGGCCTTCCTACGAGCAGTACTTC
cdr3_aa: CATRERGPSYEQYF

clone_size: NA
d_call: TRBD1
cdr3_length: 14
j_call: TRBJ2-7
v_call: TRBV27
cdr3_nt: TGTGCCAGCAGTCCGACAGGGGTCTCCTACGAGCAGTACTTC
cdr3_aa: CASSPTGVSYEQYF

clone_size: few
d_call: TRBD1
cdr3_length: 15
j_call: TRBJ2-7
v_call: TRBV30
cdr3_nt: TGTGCCAGCAGCCCCCGGACAGGCCTAACCTACGAGCAGTACTTC
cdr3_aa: CASSPRTGLTYEQYF

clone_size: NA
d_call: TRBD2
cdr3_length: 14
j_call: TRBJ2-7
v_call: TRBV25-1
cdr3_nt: TGTGCCAGCAGTGAAGGGGGGGACTCCTACGAGCAGTACTTC
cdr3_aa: CASSEGGDSYEQYF

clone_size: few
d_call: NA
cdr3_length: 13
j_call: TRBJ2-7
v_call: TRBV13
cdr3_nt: TGTGCCAGCAGCGAGGACAGTTCCTACGAGCAGTACTTC
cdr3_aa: CASSEDSSYEQYF

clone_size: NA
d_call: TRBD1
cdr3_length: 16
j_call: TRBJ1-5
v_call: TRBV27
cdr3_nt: TGTGCCAGCAGTTTACTGACAGGGTTGGGAAATCAGCCCCAGCATTTT
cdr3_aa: CASSLLTGLGNQPQHF

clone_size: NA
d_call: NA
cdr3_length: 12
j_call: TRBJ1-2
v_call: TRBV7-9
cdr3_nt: TGTGCCAGCAGGGGGGAGGCAAGGGGCTACACCTTC
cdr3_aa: CASRGEARGYTF

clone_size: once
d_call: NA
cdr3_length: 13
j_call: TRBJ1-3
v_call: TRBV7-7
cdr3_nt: TGTGCCAGCAGCCCACAAGCTGGAAACACCATATATTTT
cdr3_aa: CASSPQAGNTIYF

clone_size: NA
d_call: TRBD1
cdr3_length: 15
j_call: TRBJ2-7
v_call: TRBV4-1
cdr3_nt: TGCGCCAGCAGCCGTACCGGGACAGGGGTAGCCGAGCAGTACTTC
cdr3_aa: CASSRTGTGVAEQYF

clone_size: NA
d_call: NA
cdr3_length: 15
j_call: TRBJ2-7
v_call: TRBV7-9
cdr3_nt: TGTGCCAGCAGCCCTCAGAACAAGAGGGAAGGCGAGCAGTACTTC
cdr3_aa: CASSPQNKREGEQYF

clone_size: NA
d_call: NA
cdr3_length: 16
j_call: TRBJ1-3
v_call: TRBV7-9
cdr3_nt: TGTGCCAGCATCCGAACAGGGAACTTCTCTGGAAACACCATATATTTT
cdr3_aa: CASIRTGNFSGNTIYF

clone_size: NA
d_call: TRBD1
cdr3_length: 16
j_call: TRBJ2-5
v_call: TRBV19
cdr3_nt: TGTGCCAGTAGTATAGTCTGGACAGGGGATCAAGAGACCCAGTACTTC
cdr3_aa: CASSIVWTGDQETQYF

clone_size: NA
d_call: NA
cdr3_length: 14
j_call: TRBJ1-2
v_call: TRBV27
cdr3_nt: TGTGCCAGCAGCATAGCGGGACCTAGGGGTGGCTACACCTTC
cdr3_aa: CASSIAGPRGGYTF

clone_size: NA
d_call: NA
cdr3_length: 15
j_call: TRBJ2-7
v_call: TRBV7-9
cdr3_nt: TGTGCCAGCAGCCCCCGGGACTCCAACTCCTACGAGCAGTACTTC
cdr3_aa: CASSPRDSNSYEQYF

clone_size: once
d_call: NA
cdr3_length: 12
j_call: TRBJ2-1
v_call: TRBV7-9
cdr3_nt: TGTGCCAGCAGCTTCGGGTACAATGAGCAGTTCTTC
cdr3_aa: CASSFGYNEQFF

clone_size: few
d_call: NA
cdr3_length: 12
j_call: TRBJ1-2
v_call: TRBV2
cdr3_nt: TGTGCCAGCAGTGCTCCCAGGGATGGCTACACCTTC
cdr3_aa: CASSAPRDGYTF

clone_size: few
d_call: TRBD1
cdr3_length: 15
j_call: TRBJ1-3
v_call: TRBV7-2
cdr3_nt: TGTGCCAGCAGCTTAGCGTCGGGACAGGGAAACACCATATATTTT
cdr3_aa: CASSLASGQGNTIYF

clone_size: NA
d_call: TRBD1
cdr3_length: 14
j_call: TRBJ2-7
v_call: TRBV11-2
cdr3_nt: TGTGCCAGCAGCTCTGGGACAGGGTCGTACGAGCAGTACTTC
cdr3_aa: CASSSGTGSYEQYF

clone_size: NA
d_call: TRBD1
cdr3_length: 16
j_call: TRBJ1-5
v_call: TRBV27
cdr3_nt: TGTGCCAGCAGTCCGTGGGACAGGGAGCGAGTCCAGCCCCAGCATTTT
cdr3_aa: CASSPWDRERVQPQHF

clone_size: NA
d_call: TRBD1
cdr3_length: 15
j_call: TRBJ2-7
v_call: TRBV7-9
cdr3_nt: TGTGCCAGCAGCTCTACGGACAGGACTCCCTACGAGCAGTACTTC
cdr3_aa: CASSSTDRTPYEQYF